This TCR beta chain was identified in a study of T cell responses to AZD1222 COVID-19 vaccine. Study context: Second-dose intervals near 4 or 12 weeks were combined. The study, taken as a whole, reports: Distributed over spike, vaccine-associated CD4 TCRs predominated at 160-218 and 743-854. Researchers took repertoire samples only after the peak T cell response had come.

Profiling relied on immunoSEQ multiplex PCR, and the TCRdb table lists in-frame clones only, not all of them. This sample carries about 150,000 clones, 90% to 95% of them seen once, and the ten largest clones take approximately 9%. A word on this clone: Its antigen is not identified.

This CDR3 is 14 amino acids long. Germline CDR1 reads MNHEY; CDR2 reads SMNVEV (reference sequence). With 6 bases clipped from V and 5 bases from J, the junction kept 9 bases outside the gene matches. This sequence originates from an adult in good health. The starting material was peripheral blood, obtained on day 0 of AZD1222 vaccination. J is TRBJ2-7 and V is TRBV27; 8 bases map to TRBD1. For the CDR3, the DNA is TGTGCCAGCAGCCGACAGGGGAATCGGGACGAGCAGTACTTC. Its translation is CASSRQGNRDEQYF.